This T cell receptor (beta chain) stems from a study of response to subunit inactivated influenza vaccine. The CDR3 runs 14 residues. MiXCR was run by TCRdb on the RT-PCR reads, yielding one entry per CDR3 protein. The data show 800,000 or so distinct CDR3 sequences, 21% seen once. This clonotype was seen at least ten times. The sequence was collected from a man between 45 and 60 years old who received an inactivated influenza vaccine. Sequenced here: PBMCs from blood, sampled approximately 5 days after vaccination. This chain uses TRBV12-3 or TRBV12-4 with TRBJ2-2; D tentatively fits TRBD1 or TRBD2 (6 bases each). The CDR3 DNA reads as TGTGCAACAAGTCCCGGGGGCGGCGGCGGGGAGCTGTTTTTT. It specifies CATSPGGGGGELFF.